This T cell receptor (beta chain) was identified in a study of blood T cells in healthy people across ages. This CDR3 has 14 amino acids. Germline V gene data show CDR1 as MNHNS and CDR2 as SASEGT. The second PCR ran about 7 to 12 cycles with a sample-barcoded 5' primer and J-beta primers. MiXCR, applied by TCRdb to the 5' RACE reads, yields one record per CDR3 protein. The data hold around 1,000,000 distinct CDR3 sequences, with under 30% observed a single time. The table lists this clonotype with a few counts. These data were also filed under a second study, of T cells of mothers and their children.

The V and J genes are TRBV6-1 and TRBJ2-5, with D perhaps TRBD1 or TRBD2 (5 bases each). The tail of the sequence fits TRBJ2-7 better, so the J call may be wrong. The sequenced sample was blood. This TCR came from a girl between 2 and 10 years old in good health. CDR3 sequence: CASTDRTTRDEQYF. CDR3 sequence (DNA): TGTGCCAGCACCGACAGAACAACTAGGGACGAGCAGTACTTC.